This T cell receptor beta chain was found in a study of cytomegalovirus exposure and HLA in healthy donors. Between the trimmed V and J ends, which lost 0 bases and 2 bases, there was a span of 9 bases. The CDR3 is 15 residues long. Germline CDR1 reads SGDLS; CDR2 reads YYNGEE. Although they were nominally healthy when sampled, donors likely had unrecorded immune exposures. PCR used 60 Vbeta primers and 13 Jbeta primers. Data came from immunoSEQ multiplex PCR; TCRdb stores just in-frame clones and leaves some out. The repertoire table contains about 88,000 clones. Specimen: PBMCs. The source of this sequence is a girl aged 5 to 17 in good health and CMV-seropositive. The chain is built from TRBV9 and TRBJ1-3, with D possibly being TRBD1 (5 bases). The CDR3 loop is CASSVDSGAGNTIYF. CDR3 nucleotides: TGTGCCAGCAGCGTAGATTCGGGGGCTGGAAACACCATATATTTT.